The clone carrying this T cell receptor beta chain was detected only a few times. The data were taken from a study of T cells in Graves' hyperthyroidism and ophthalmopathy. This CDR3 comprises 14 residues. V dropped 3 bases and J dropped 6; count of bases not matched to a gene: 7. CDR1 is ENHRY and CDR2 is SYGVKD in the germline V gene. Amplification yielded TCR beta CDR3 regions, with RNA transcripts as the source. TCR CDR3 underwent first-round RT-PCR with the HTBI primer set. TCRdb reanalysed the multiplex PCR reads using MiXCR and keeps one entry per CDR3 protein. The table has about 500,000 distinct CDR3 sequences, approximately 49% seen once. Criteria for exclusion of patients were uncontrolled infection, other autoimmune disease, pregnancy or lactation.

The V gene is TRBV10-3, the J gene TRBJ1-1; 7 bases match TRBD1. This receptor was taken from an adult woman with Graves' disease, either hyperthyroidism or ophthalmopathy (not recorded which). The sample comprised peripheral blood or thyroid tissue (not recorded which). The CDR3 loop is CAISDRGMFAEAFF. The CDR3 DNA reads as TGTGCCATCAGTGACAGGGGGATGTTCGCTGAAGCTTTCTTT.